One T cell receptor beta chain is described in this entry. The CDR3 consists of 15 residues. Trimming cost V 4 bases and J 4 bases; bases outside gene matches: 6. CDR1 is SNHLY, CDR2 FYNNEI, per germline. These data belong to a study of radiotherapy plus CTLA-4 blockade in lung cancer. Focal radiation and CTLA-4 blockade (ipilimumab) were tested in chemo-refractory metastatic non-small-cell lung cancer patients. This table comes from immunoSEQ multiplex PCR, and its TCRdb copy is limited to in-frame clones, with some not included. The sample yields around 100,000 clones, around 84% seen once. This clonotype originated in a human donor with non-small cell lung cancer that progressed on radiotherapy plus ipilimumab. Some clones in this sample may be carry-over from other donors' samples. This specimen was peripheral blood, taken from a patient treated with radiotherapy plus ipilimumab. The chain recombines TRBV2 with TRBJ1-2; 10 bases align to TRBD1. The DNA for the CDR3 is TGTGCCAGCAGTGCCGGGACAGGGGCATTCTATGGCTACACCTTC. Translated, it gives CASSAGTGAFYGYTF.